This entry features one TCR beta chain sequence. Its target is not known. Collection of about 9.4 milliliters of peripheral blood was performed for each donor. Trimming removed 6 bases from V and 0 bases from J, with 8 bases in between. Per germline, CDR1 SNHLY and CDR2 FYNNEI. The CDR3 is 14 residues long. The sample is drawn from a study of blood T cells in healthy people across ages. Alongside a J-beta primer mix, a sample-barcoded 5' primer served in a second PCR lasting about 7 to 11 cycles. In TCRdb, the 5' RACE reads were re-called with MiXCR into one record per CDR3 protein. The data show 800,000 or so distinct CDR3 sequences, with about 42% seen just once and over 15% held by the top ten. Study conclusions and caveats: Researchers said unsorted PBMCs prevented a conclusive naive versus antigen-experienced comparison.

Sequencing used blood. The origin of this receptor is an elderly man in good health. V and J are TRBV2 and TRBJ1-4; D ambiguous. The CDR3 nucleotides read TGTGCCAGCAGAGCGAGACCAACTAATGAAAAACTGTTTTTT. Its protein is CASRARPTNEKLFF.